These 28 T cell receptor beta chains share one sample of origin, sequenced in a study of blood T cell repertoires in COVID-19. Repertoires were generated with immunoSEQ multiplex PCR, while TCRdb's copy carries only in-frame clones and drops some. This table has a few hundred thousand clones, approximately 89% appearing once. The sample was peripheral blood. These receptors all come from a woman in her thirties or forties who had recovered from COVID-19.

The CDR3 here is CASSLVSSTGELFF. The CDR3, as DNA: TGTGCCAGCAGCTTAGTTTCCAGTACCGGGGAGCTGTTTTTT. The rearrangement joins TRBV11-3 to TRBJ2-2, with D uncertain. The CDR3 sequence is 14 residues long. Germline CDR1 SGHNT, CDR2 YENEEA. With 1 base removed from V and 5 bases from J, the gap between germline ends came to 8 bases.

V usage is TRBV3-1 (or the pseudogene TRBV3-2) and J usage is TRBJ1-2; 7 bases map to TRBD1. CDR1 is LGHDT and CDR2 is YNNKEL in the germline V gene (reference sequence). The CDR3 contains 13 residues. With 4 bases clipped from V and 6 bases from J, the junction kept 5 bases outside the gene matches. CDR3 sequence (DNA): TGTGCCAGCAGCCGCCCAGGGACAGATGGCTACACCTTC. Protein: CASSRPGTDGYTF.

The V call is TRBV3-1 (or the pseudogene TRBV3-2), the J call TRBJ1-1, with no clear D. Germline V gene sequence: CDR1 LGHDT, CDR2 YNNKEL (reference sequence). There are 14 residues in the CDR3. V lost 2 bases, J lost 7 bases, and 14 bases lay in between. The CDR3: CASSQLPTLNEAFF. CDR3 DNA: TGTGCCAGCAGCCAACTACCGACTTTAAATGAAGCTTTCTTT.

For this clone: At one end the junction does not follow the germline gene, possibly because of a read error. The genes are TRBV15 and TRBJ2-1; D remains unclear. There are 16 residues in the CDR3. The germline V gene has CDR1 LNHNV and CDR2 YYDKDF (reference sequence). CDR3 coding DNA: TGTGCCACCAGCGGAGAATTATTGAGCTCCTACAATGAGCAGTTCTTC. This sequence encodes CATSGELLSSYNEQFF.

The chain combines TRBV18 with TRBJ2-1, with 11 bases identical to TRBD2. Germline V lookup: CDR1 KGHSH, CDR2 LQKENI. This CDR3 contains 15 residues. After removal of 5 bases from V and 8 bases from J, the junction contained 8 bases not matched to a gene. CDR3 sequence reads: CASSTLAGGRDEQFF. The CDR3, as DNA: TGTGCCAGCTCAACCTTAGCGGGGGGGCGTGATGAGCAGTTCTTC.

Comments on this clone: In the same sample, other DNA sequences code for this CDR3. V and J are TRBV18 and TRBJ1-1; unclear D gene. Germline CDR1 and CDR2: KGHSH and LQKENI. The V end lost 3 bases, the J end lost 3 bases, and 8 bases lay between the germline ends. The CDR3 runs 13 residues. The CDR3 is CASSPVEDTEAFF. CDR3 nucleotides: TGTGCCAGCTCACCCGTCGAGGACACTGAAGCTTTCTTT.

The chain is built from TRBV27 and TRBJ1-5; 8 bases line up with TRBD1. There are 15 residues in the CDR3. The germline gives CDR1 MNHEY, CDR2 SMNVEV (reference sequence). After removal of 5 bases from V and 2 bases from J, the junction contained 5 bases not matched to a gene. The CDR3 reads CASSETGVGNQPQHF. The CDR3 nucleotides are TGTGCCAGCAGTGAGACAGGGGTCGGCAATCAGCCCCAGCATTTT.

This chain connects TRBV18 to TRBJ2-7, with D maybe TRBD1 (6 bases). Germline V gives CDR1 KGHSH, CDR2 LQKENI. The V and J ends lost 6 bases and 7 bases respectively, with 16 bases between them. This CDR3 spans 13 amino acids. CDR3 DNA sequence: TGTGCCAGCTCCCCCCAGGGGACGCAAGAGCAGTACTTC. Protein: CASSPQGTQEQYF.

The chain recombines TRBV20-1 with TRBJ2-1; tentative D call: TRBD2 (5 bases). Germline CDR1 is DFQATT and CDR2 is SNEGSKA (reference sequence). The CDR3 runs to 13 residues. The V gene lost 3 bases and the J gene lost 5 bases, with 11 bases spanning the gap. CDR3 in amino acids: CSASPSSHNEQFF. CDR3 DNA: TGCAGTGCTAGTCCTAGCAGCCACAATGAGCAGTTCTTC.

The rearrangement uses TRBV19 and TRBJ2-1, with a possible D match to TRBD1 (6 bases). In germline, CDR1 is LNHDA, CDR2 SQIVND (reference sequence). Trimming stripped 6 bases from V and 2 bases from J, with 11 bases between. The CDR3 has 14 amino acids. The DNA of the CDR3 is TGTGCCAGTAGGGGACAACCCGCCTACAATGAGCAGTTCTTC. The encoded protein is CASRGQPAYNEQFF.

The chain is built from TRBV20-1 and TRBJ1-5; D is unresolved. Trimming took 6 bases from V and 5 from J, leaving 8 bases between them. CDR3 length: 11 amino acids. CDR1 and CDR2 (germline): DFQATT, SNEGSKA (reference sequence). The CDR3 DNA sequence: TGCAGTGCCAACTTATATCAGCCCCAGCATTTT. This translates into CSANLYQPQHF.

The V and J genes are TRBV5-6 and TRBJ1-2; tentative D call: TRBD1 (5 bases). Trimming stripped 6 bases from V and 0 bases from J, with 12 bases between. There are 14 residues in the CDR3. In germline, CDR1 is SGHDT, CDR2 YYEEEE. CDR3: CASTPTDSNYGYTF. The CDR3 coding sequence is TGTGCCAGCACCCCGACAGATTCTAACTATGGCTACACCTTC.

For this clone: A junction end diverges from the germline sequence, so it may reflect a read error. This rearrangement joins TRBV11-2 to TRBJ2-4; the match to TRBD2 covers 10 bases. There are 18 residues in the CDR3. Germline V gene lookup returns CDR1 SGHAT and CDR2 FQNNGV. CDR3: CASTLAGGYLLAKNIQYF. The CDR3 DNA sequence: TGTGCCAGCACCTTAGCGGGGGGCTACCTTCTGGCCAAAAACATTCAGTACTTC.

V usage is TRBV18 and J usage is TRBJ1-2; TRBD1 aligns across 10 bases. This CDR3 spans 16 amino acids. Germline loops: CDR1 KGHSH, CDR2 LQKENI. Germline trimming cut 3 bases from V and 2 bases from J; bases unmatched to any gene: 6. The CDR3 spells CASSPYGTGANYGYTF. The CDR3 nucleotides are TGTGCCAGCTCACCTTACGGGACAGGGGCCAACTATGGCTACACCTTC.

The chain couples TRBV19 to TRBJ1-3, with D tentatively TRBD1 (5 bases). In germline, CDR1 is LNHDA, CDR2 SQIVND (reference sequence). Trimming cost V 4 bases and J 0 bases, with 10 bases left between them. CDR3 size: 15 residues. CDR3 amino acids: CASSKDTISGNTIYF. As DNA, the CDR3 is TGTGCCAGTAGTAAGGACACTATCTCTGGAAACACCATATATTTT.

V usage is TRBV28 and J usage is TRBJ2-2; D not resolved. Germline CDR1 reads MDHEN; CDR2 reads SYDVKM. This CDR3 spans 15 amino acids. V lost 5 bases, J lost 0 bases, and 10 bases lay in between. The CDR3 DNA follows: TGTGCCAGCAGTCTGGCTCTAGCGAACACCGGGGAGCTGTTTTTT. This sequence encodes CASSLALANTGELFF.

This CDR3 is CASSLFRVGTGELFF. The DNA of the CDR3 is TGTGCCAGCAGTTTATTCAGGGTCGGCACCGGGGAGCTGTTTTTT. The chain carries TRBV27 and TRBJ2-2, with a tentative D call TRBD1 (5 bases). The germline V gene has CDR1 MNHEY and CDR2 SMNVEV (reference sequence). Trimming removed 1 base from V and 4 bases from J, with 10 bases in between. The CDR3 consists of 15 residues.

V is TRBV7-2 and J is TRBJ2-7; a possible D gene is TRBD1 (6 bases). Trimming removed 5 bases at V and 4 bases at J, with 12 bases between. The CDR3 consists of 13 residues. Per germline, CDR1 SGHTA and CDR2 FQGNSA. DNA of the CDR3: TGTGCCAGCAGCACTCATACAGGGTACGAGCAGTACGTC. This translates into CASSTHTGYEQYV.

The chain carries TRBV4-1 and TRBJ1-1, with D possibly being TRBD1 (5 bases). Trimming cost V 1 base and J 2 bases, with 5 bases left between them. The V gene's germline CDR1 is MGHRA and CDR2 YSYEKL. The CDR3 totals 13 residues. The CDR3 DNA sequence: TGCGCCAGCAGCCAAGGGACAAACACTGAAGCTTTCTTT. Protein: CASSQGTNTEAFF.

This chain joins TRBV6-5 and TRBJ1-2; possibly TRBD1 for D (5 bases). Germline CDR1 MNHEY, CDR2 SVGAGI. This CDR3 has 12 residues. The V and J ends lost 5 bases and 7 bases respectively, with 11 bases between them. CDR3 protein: CASSNPGAGYTF. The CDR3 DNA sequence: TGTGCCAGCAGTAACCCTGGGGCTGGCTACACCTTC.

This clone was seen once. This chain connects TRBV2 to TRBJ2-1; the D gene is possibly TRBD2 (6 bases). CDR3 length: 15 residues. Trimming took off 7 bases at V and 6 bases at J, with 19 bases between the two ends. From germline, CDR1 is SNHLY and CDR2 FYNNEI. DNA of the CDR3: TGTGCCAGCACCCCGAGTATTAGCGGACCCAATGAGCAGTTCTTC. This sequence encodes CASTPSISGPNEQFF.

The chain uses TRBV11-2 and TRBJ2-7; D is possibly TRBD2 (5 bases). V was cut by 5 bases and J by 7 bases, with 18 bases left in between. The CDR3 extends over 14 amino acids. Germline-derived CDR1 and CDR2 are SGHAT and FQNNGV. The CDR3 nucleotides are TGTGCCAGCAGCGCGGGCGGTCCCCAGATGGAGCAGTACTTC. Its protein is CASSAGGPQMEQYF.

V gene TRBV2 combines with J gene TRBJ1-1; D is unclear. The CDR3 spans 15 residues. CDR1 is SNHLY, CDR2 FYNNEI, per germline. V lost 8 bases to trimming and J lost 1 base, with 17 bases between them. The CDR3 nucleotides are TGTGCCAGCGGATTAAAAGGACTCAAGAACACTGAAGCTTTCTTT. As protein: CASGLKGLKNTEAFF.

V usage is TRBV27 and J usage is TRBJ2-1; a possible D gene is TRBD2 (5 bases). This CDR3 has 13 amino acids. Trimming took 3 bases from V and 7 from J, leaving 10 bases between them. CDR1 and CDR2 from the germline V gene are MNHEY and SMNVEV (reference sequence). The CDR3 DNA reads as TGTGCCAGCAGTTTTCTTTCGGGGAATGAGCAGTTCTTC. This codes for CASSFLSGNEQFF.

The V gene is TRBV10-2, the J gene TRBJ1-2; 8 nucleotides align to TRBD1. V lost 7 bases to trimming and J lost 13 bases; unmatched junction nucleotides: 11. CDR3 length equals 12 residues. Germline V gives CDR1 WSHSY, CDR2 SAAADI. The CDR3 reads CASNNIDRGGTF. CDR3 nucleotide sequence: TGCGCCAGCAACAACATCGACAGGGGAGGCACCTTC.

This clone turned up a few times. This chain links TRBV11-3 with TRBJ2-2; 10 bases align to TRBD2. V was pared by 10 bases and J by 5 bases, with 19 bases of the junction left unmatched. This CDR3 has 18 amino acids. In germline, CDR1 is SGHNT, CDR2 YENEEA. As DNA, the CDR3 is TGTGCCATCTCCGCCCCTAGCGGGAGTAGGGTAGGAACCGGGGAGCTGTTTTTT. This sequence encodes CAISAPSGSRVGTGELFF.

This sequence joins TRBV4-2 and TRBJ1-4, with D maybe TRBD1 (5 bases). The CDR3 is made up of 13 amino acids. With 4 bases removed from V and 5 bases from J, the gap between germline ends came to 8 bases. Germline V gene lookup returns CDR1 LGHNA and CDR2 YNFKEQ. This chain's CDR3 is CASSLTGNEKLFF. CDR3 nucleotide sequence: TGTGCCAGCAGCCTCACAGGAAATGAAAAACTGTTTTTT.

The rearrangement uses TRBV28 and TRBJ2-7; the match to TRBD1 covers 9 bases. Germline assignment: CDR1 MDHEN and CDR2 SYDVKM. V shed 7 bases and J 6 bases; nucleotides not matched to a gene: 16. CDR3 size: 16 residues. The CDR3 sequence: CASTMIPGQGPPEQYF. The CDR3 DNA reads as TGTGCCAGCACCATGATACCGGGACAGGGACCTCCCGAGCAGTACTTC.